This is a list of T cell receptor beta chains from one sample in a study of regulatory and conventional T cells in RAG deficiency. Clones were sequenced by immunoSEQ multiplex PCR, and TCRdb holds only the in-frame ones, with some missing. The sample yields about 29,000 clones, around 96% seen once. The sample was also linked to a second study, of regulatory T cells.

What was sequenced was CD25- CD4+ T cells sorted from blood. All receptors come from a human donor in good health. Both conserved end residues are part of each CDR3. The order of the fields is D gene, clone size, J gene, V gene, CDR3 protein, CDR3 DNA. A D gene is named only where the DNA matches it firmly. For some rows the clone size is stated as once, few or many, or as a class when expanded; others skip it.

d_call: NA; clone_size: NA; j_call: TRBJ2-7; v_call: TRBV7-9; cdr3_aa: CASSLAQGYEQYF; cdr3_nt: TGTGCCAGCAGCTTAGCGCAGGGCTACGAGCAGTACTTC
d_call: NA; clone_size: NA; j_call: TRBJ2-2; v_call: TRBV19; cdr3_aa: CASSINRVVSGELFF; cdr3_nt: TGTGCCAGTAGTATCAACAGGGTAGTTTCCGGGGAGCTGTTTTTT
d_call: NA; clone_size: NA; j_call: TRBJ2-6; v_call: TRBV7-6; cdr3_aa: CASSLVGSGANVLTF; cdr3_nt: TGTGCCAGCAGCTTAGTCGGGTCTGGGGCCAACGTCCTGACTTTC
d_call: TRBD1; clone_size: NA; j_call: TRBJ1-2; v_call: TRBV19; cdr3_aa: CASARQGANYGYTF; cdr3_nt: TGTGCCAGTGCCAGACAGGGGGCGAACTATGGCTACACCTTC
d_call: TRBD2; clone_size: NA; j_call: TRBJ2-1; v_call: TRBV5-6; cdr3_aa: CASSKTGTSGYNEQFF; cdr3_nt: TGTGCCAGCAGCAAGACCGGGACTAGCGGTTACAATGAGCAGTTCTTC
d_call: NA; clone_size: NA; j_call: TRBJ1-1; v_call: TRBV6-5; cdr3_aa: CASSYGQKNTEAFF; cdr3_nt: TGTGCCAGCAGTTATGGACAGAAGAACACTGAAGCTTTCTTT
d_call: TRBD1; clone_size: NA; j_call: TRBJ2-7; v_call: TRBV6-1; cdr3_aa: CASATGTGAYEQYF; cdr3_nt: TGTGCCAGCGCTACCGGGACAGGGGCCTACGAGCAGTACTTC
d_call: TRBD2; clone_size: NA; j_call: TRBJ2-3; v_call: TRBV6-5; cdr3_aa: CASSWGLAGGTDTQYF; cdr3_nt: TGTGCCAGCAGTTGGGGACTAGCGGGGGGCACAGATACGCAGTATTTT
d_call: NA; clone_size: NA; j_call: TRBJ1-2; v_call: TRBV20-1; cdr3_aa: CSARQDYGYTF; cdr3_nt: TGCAGTGCTAGGCAGGACTATGGCTACACCTTC
d_call: TRBD1; clone_size: NA; j_call: TRBJ2-1; v_call: TRBV10-3; cdr3_aa: CAQGRTGQGVTEQFF; cdr3_nt: TGTGCCCAGGGTAGGACGGGACAGGGGGTAACTGAGCAGTTCTTC
d_call: TRBD1; clone_size: NA; j_call: TRBJ2-4; v_call: TRBV19; cdr3_aa: CASSSQGAISNIQYF; cdr3_nt: TGTGCCAGTAGTTCCCAGGGGGCGATATCAAACATTCAGTACTTC
d_call: NA; clone_size: few; j_call: TRBJ2-7; v_call: TRBV10-1; cdr3_aa: CASSESAVIPYEQYF; cdr3_nt: TGCGCCAGCAGTGAGTCGGCAGTCATACCGTACGAGCAGTACTTC
d_call: NA; clone_size: NA; j_call: TRBJ2-3; v_call: TRBV15; cdr3_aa: CATGPNGGRTDTQYF; cdr3_nt: TGTGCCACCGGTCCGAATGGGGGCCGCACAGATACGCAGTATTTT
d_call: TRBD2; clone_size: NA; j_call: TRBJ2-5; v_call: TRBV5-1; cdr3_aa: CASSHGGAGETQYF; cdr3_nt: TGCGCCAGCAGCCACGGGGGGGCCGGCGAGACCCAGTACTTC
d_call: TRBD1; clone_size: NA; j_call: TRBJ1-2; v_call: TRBV7-9; cdr3_aa: CATTGQGYGYTF; cdr3_nt: TGTGCCACCACGGGACAGGGGTATGGCTACACCTTC
d_call: NA; clone_size: NA; j_call: TRBJ1-2; v_call: TRBV18; cdr3_aa: CASSPAGHWYGYTF; cdr3_nt: TGTGCCAGCTCACCGGCCGGACATTGGTATGGCTACACCTTC
d_call: NA; clone_size: NA; j_call: TRBJ1-3; v_call: TRBV7-2; cdr3_aa: CASSLARGASYSGNTIYF; cdr3_nt: TGTGCCAGCAGCTTAGCGCGGGGGGCCTCCTACTCTGGAAACACCATATATTTT
d_call: NA; clone_size: once; j_call: TRBJ1-1; v_call: TRBV5-1; cdr3_aa: CASSFGEWTEAFF; cdr3_nt: TGCGCCAGCAGCTTCGGGGAATGGACTGAAGCTTTCTTT
d_call: NA; clone_size: NA; j_call: TRBJ2-7; v_call: TRBV15; cdr3_aa: CATSREYSSYEQYF; cdr3_nt: TGTGCCACCAGCAGAGAGTACAGCTCCTACGAGCAGTACTTC
d_call: NA; clone_size: NA; j_call: TRBJ1-6; v_call: TRBV10-1; cdr3_aa: CASSERQGAGSPLHF; cdr3_nt: TGCGCCAGCAGTGAACGGCAAGGGGCAGGTTCACCCCTCCACTTT
d_call: TRBD1; clone_size: once; j_call: TRBJ1-2; v_call: TRBV5-6; cdr3_aa: CASSGAGGNYGYTF; cdr3_nt: TGTGCCAGCAGCGGCGCAGGGGGCAACTATGGCTACACCTTC
d_call: NA; clone_size: NA; j_call: TRBJ2-5; v_call: TRBV9; cdr3_aa: CASSVNRGGETQYF; cdr3_nt: TGTGCCAGCAGCGTTAACAGGGGGGGAGAGACCCAGTACTTC
d_call: NA; clone_size: NA; j_call: TRBJ2-5; v_call: TRBV5-1; cdr3_aa: CASSLGRQVQETQYF; cdr3_nt: TGCGCCAGCAGCTTGGGGCGACAGGTCCAAGAGACCCAGTACTTC
d_call: TRBD1; clone_size: NA; j_call: TRBJ1-2; v_call: TRBV19; cdr3_aa: CASSIGTGTDINYGYTF; cdr3_nt: TGTGCCAGTAGTATTGGAACCGGGACAGACATTAACTATGGCTACACCTTC
d_call: NA; clone_size: NA; j_call: TRBJ2-7; v_call: TRBV18; cdr3_aa: CASSPRNGEPYEQYF; cdr3_nt: TGTGCCAGCTCACCCAGGAACGGGGAACCTTACGAGCAGTACTTC
d_call: TRBD2; clone_size: NA; j_call: TRBJ2-3; v_call: TRBV5-1; cdr3_aa: CASSLFSTSGGRQYF; cdr3_nt: TGCGCCAGCAGCTTGTTTAGCACTAGCGGGGGACGGCAGTATTTT
d_call: TRBD1; clone_size: NA; j_call: TRBJ2-7; v_call: TRBV19; cdr3_aa: CASSNRRDRGSYEQYF; cdr3_nt: TGTGCCAGTAGTAACCGCCGGGACAGGGGCTCCTACGAGCAGTACTTC
d_call: TRBD2; clone_size: NA; j_call: TRBJ2-5; v_call: TRBV6-6; cdr3_aa: CASSSGSGGLRETQYF; cdr3_nt: TGTGCCAGCAGTTCGGGTAGCGGGGGGCTCCGAGAGACCCAGTACTTC
d_call: TRBD1; clone_size: NA; j_call: TRBJ1-2; v_call: TRBV5-1; cdr3_aa: CASSRDGQGANYGYTF; cdr3_nt: TGCGCCAGCAGCCGGGACGGACAGGGGGCCAACTATGGCTACACCTTC
d_call: NA; clone_size: NA; j_call: TRBJ2-4; v_call: TRBV7-6; cdr3_aa: CASSLSTSENIQYF; cdr3_nt: TGTGCCAGCAGCTTGTCGACTAGTGAAAACATTCAGTACTTC
d_call: TRBD1; clone_size: NA; j_call: TRBJ2-2; v_call: TRBV28; cdr3_aa: CASSRDRGKVDTGELFF; cdr3_nt: TGTGCCAGCAGCCGTGACAGGGGCAAGGTCGACACCGGGGAGCTGTTTTTT
d_call: NA; clone_size: NA; j_call: TRBJ1-1; v_call: TRBV10-2; cdr3_aa: CASRDTGRMGTEAFF; cdr3_nt: TGCGCCAGCAGGGACACCGGGAGGATGGGCACTGAAGCTTTCTTT
d_call: TRBD1; clone_size: NA; j_call: TRBJ2-7; v_call: TRBV4-2; cdr3_aa: CASSQDRGLSYEQYF; cdr3_nt: TGTGCCAGCAGCCAGGACAGGGGTCTGTCCTACGAGCAGTACTTC
d_call: NA; clone_size: NA; j_call: TRBJ2-7; v_call: TRBV5-1; cdr3_aa: CASSSGPALDEQYF; cdr3_nt: TGCGCCAGCAGCTCTGGGCCAGCCCTTGACGAGCAGTACTTC
d_call: NA; clone_size: NA; j_call: TRBJ1-5; v_call: TRBV18; cdr3_aa: CASSPPGAVSNQPQHF; cdr3_nt: TGTGCCAGCTCACCACCGGGTGCGGTTAGCAATCAGCCCCAGCATTTT
d_call: NA; clone_size: NA; j_call: TRBJ2-3; v_call: TRBV19; cdr3_aa: CASSINRRGSDTQYF; cdr3_nt: TGTGCCAGTAGTATAAATCGGCGGGGCTCAGATACGCAGTATTTT
d_call: NA; clone_size: once; j_call: TRBJ2-2; v_call: TRBV19; cdr3_aa: CASSTRQDTGELFF; cdr3_nt: TGTGCCAGTAGTACAAGACAGGACACCGGGGAGCTGTTTTTT
d_call: TRBD1; clone_size: NA; j_call: TRBJ2-1; v_call: TRBV19; cdr3_aa: CASSIGTGSSSYNEQFF; cdr3_nt: TGTGCCAGTAGTATTGGGACAGGGTCAAGCTCCTACAATGAGCAGTTCTTC
d_call: NA; clone_size: NA; j_call: TRBJ2-6; v_call: TRBV18; cdr3_aa: CASSNIAGSSSGANVLTF; cdr3_nt: TGTGCCAGCTCAAACATCGCGGGGTCAAGCTCTGGGGCCAACGTCCTGACTTTC
d_call: NA; clone_size: NA; j_call: TRBJ1-1; v_call: TRBV5-1; cdr3_aa: CASRQGQNTEAFF; cdr3_nt: TGCGCCAGCAGACAGGGTCAGAACACTGAAGCTTTCTTT
d_call: TRBD1; clone_size: NA; j_call: TRBJ1-4; v_call: TRBV9; cdr3_aa: CASSVGTGGPEKLFF; cdr3_nt: TGTGCCAGCAGCGTCGGGACAGGGGGCCCTGAAAAACTGTTTTTT
d_call: TRBD2; clone_size: NA; j_call: TRBJ2-2; v_call: TRBV5-1; cdr3_aa: CASSPGLAGGELFF; cdr3_nt: TGCGCCAGCAGCCCGGGACTAGCTGGCGGGGAGCTGTTTTTT
d_call: NA; clone_size: NA; j_call: TRBJ2-1; v_call: TRBV5-1; cdr3_aa: CASSVTGNTYNEQFF; cdr3_nt: TGCGCCAGCAGCGTAACAGGGAACACCTACAATGAGCAGTTCTTC
d_call: TRBD2; clone_size: NA; j_call: TRBJ2-5; v_call: TRBV14; cdr3_aa: CASSQVYRRGGGETQYF; cdr3_nt: TGTGCCAGCAGCCAAGTTTACCGGCGGGGGGGCGGAGAGACCCAGTACTTC
d_call: NA; clone_size: NA; j_call: TRBJ1-2; v_call: TRBV5-1; cdr3_aa: CASSPDSTYGYTF; cdr3_nt: TGCGCCAGCAGCCCGGACAGCACCTATGGCTACACCTTC
d_call: NA; clone_size: NA; j_call: TRBJ2-7; v_call: TRBV5-1; cdr3_aa: CASSLDNSYEQYF; cdr3_nt: TGCGCCAGCAGCCTGGACAACTCCTACGAGCAGTACTTC
d_call: NA; clone_size: NA; j_call: TRBJ1-3; v_call: TRBV6-5; cdr3_aa: CASSYSRQVGDAIYF; cdr3_nt: TGTGCCAGCAGTTACTCTAGACAGGTCGGAGACGCCATATATTTT
d_call: TRBD2; clone_size: NA; j_call: TRBJ2-3; v_call: TRBV7-8; cdr3_aa: CASSLVTGGSDTQYF; cdr3_nt: TGTGCCAGCAGCTTAGTGACGGGGGGTTCAGATACGCAGTATTTT
d_call: TRBD1; clone_size: NA; j_call: TRBJ1-1; v_call: TRBV6-6; cdr3_aa: CASGPDRGTEAFF; cdr3_nt: TGTGCCAGCGGCCCCGACAGGGGCACTGAAGCTTTCTTT
d_call: NA; clone_size: NA; j_call: TRBJ2-1; v_call: TRBV6-1; cdr3_aa: CASSELGLNEQFF; cdr3_nt: TGTGCCAGCAGTGAATTAGGACTCAATGAGCAGTTCTTC